Listed below are T cell receptor beta chains from one sample, sequenced in a study of control samples from healthy donors and cancer patients. The method was immunoSEQ multiplex PCR; TCRdb's version includes in-frame clones alone and lacks a portion of them. Of approximately 160,000 clones in the sample, roughly 94% are singletons; the top ten hold around 1.3%. The sequencing input was blood. All receptors come from a woman aged 18-29 years in good health. Each CDR3 is given with its conserved first and last residue. A D gene is named only where the DNA matches it firmly.

v_gene: TRBV6-2/TRBV6-3; d_gene: TRBD1; j_gene: TRBJ2-2; CDR3aa: CASSAGGSTGELFF; CDR3nt: TGTGCCAGCAGCGCAGGGGGCAGCACCGGGGAGCTGTTTTTT
v_gene: TRBV13; d_gene: .; j_gene: TRBJ1-5; CDR3aa: CASSLGQGGPQHF; CDR3nt: TGTGCCAGCAGCTTAGGGCAGGGTGGGCCCCAGCATTTT
v_gene: TRBV6-1; d_gene: .; j_gene: TRBJ1-1; CDR3aa: CASSEVVVAFF; CDR3nt: TGTGCCAGCAGTGAAGTGGTTGTTGCTTTCTTT
v_gene: TRBV7-6; d_gene: .; j_gene: TRBJ1-1; CDR3aa: CASSLGRIGQTNTEAFF; CDR3nt: TGTGCCAGCAGCTTAGGGAGGATAGGGCAGACGAACACTGAAGCTTTCTTT
v_gene: TRBV11-2; d_gene: .; j_gene: TRBJ2-3; CDR3aa: CASSSGPPDTQYF; CDR3nt: TGTGCCAGCAGCTCGGGCCCCCCGGATACGCAGTATTTT
v_gene: TRBV4-1; d_gene: TRBD2; j_gene: TRBJ2-3; CDR3aa: CASSQGLLAGVTDTQYF; CDR3nt: TGCGCCAGCAGCCAAGGACTACTAGCGGGGGTCACAGATACGCAGTATTTT
v_gene: TRBV7-9; d_gene: TRBD1; j_gene: TRBJ1-6; CDR3aa: CASSLGQGGSPLHF; CDR3nt: TGTGCCAGCAGCTTAGGACAGGGTGGATCACCCCTCCACTTT
v_gene: TRBV9; d_gene: TRBD1; j_gene: TRBJ1-2; CDR3aa: CASSKEGQVSPAGDGYTF; CDR3nt: TGTGCCAGCAGCAAAGAGGGACAGGTCTCCCCAGCTGGGGATGGCTACACCTTC
v_gene: TRBV5-1; d_gene: TRBD2; j_gene: TRBJ2-5; CDR3aa: CASTTSGGARETQYF; CDR3nt: TGCGCCAGCACTACTAGCGGGGGGGCCCGAGAGACCCAGTACTTC
v_gene: TRBV6-2/TRBV6-3; d_gene: .; j_gene: TRBJ1-6; CDR3aa: CASSVRDGGNSPLHF; CDR3nt: TGTGCCAGCAGTGTCCGGGACGGAGGAAATTCACCCCTCCACTTT